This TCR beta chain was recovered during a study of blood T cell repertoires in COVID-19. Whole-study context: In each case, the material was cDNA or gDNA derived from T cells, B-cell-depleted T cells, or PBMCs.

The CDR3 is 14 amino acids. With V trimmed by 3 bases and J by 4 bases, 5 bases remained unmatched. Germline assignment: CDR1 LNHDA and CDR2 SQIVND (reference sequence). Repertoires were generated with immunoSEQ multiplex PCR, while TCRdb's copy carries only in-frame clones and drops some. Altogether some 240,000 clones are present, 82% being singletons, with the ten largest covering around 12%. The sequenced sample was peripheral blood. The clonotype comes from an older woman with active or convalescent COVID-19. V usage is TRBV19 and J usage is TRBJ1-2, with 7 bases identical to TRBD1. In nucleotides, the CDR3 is TGTGCCAGTAGTATGGCGGGACAGCTCTATGGCTACACCTTC. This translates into CASSMAGQLYGYTF.